This T cell receptor beta chain was recorded in a study of HIV-infected patients and healthy controls. V lost 5 bases, J lost 0 bases, and 5 bases stayed unmatched. This CDR3 has 16 amino acids. TCRdb ran MiXCR on the 5' RACE reads and lists one entry per CDR3 protein. The sample lists roughly 18,000 distinct CDR3 sequences, less than 20% seen once, with roughly a third in the top ten. The material sequenced was CD8+ T cells from blood. The chain couples TRBV12-3 or TRBV12-4 to TRBJ2-7; 12 positions match TRBD2. The sequence came from a human donor in good health. The DNA for the CDR3 is TGTGCCAGCAGTACGGGACTAGCGGGTAACTCCTACGAGCAGTACTTC. It translates to CASSTGLAGNSYEQYF.